Presented here are 18 T cell receptor beta chains from one specimen sequenced in a study of early T cells in non-severe SARS-CoV-2 infection. TCRdb called the 5' RACE reads again in MiXCR, with one record for every CDR3 protein. The repertoire consists of 40,000 to 45,000 distinct CDR3 sequences, with roughly 6% occurring once and the leading ten covering about 8.3%. The specimen was whole blood, collected at baseline. These receptors were taken from an adult who was a healthcare worker with PCR-confirmed SARS-CoV-2 infection or an uninfected control (not recorded which).

The sample holds many counts of this clonotype. This sequence joins TRBV12-3 or TRBV12-4 and TRBJ1-3; D gene uncertain. The CDR3 extends over 15 amino acids. The ends were cut back, 5 bases at V and 3 bases at J, with 14 bases in the middle. The DNA of the CDR3 is TGTGCCAGCAGTGATACGAGGTGGGGTGGAAACACCATATATTTT. Translating it yields CASSDTRWGGNTIYF.

This clonotype appeared a few times. The rearrangement uses TRBV10-3 and TRBJ1-1; 8 bases map to TRBD1. Germline CDR1 is ENHRY and CDR2 is SYGVKD. This CDR3 has 15 amino acids. After removal of 6 bases from V and 5 bases from J, the junction contained 11 bases not matched to a gene. For the CDR3, the DNA is TGTGCCATCAGGGACGGGACAGGAAAACAAACTGAAGCTTTCTTT. It translates to CAIRDGTGKQTEAFF.

This clonotype was found many times. This sequence joins TRBV11-2 and TRBJ2-5; D is tentatively TRBD1 or TRBD2 (6 bases each). Between the trimmed V and J ends, which lost 0 bases and 7 bases, there was a span of 18 bases. Germline CDR1 SGHAT, CDR2 FQNNGV. There are 16 residues in the CDR3. The CDR3: CASSLDGRGPRRTQYF. DNA for the CDR3: TGTGCCAGCAGCTTAGATGGCCGGGGGCCGCGCAGGACCCAGTACTTC.

This clonotype was observed many times. This chain connects TRBV18 to TRBJ2-5; D tentatively reads TRBD1 or TRBD2 (5 bases each). The CDR3 has 13 residues. The V gene's germline CDR1 is KGHSH and CDR2 LQKENI. Trimming took off 5 bases at V and 2 bases at J, with 9 bases between the two ends. CDR3 protein: CASSGDGQETQYF. CDR3 bases: TGTGCCAGCTCAGGGGACGGGCAAGAGACCCAGTACTTC.

The V and J genes are TRBV5-1 and TRBJ2-1; D perhaps matches TRBD1 (6 bases). The CDR3 totals 12 residues. Deletions cut 6 bases from V and 6 bases from J, with 10 bases between. The germline gives CDR1 SGHRS, CDR2 YFSETQ. The CDR3 region has the DNA TGCGCCAGCAACGGACAGACCAATGAGCAGTTCTTC. Its protein is CASNGQTNEQFF.

This clonotype was seen a handful of times. This chain links TRBV6-6 with TRBJ1-2; D is unresolved. The CDR3 is made up of 13 amino acids. Trimming removed 2 bases from V and 5 bases from J, with 9 bases in between. Germline V CDR1 and CDR2: MNHNY, SVGAGI (reference sequence). CDR3 coding DNA: TGTGCCAGCAGTTACACGGCAGAGTATGGCTACACCTTC. It encodes CASSYTAEYGYTF.

This clonotype showed up many times. The chain carries TRBV12-3 or TRBV12-4 and TRBJ1-5, with D maybe TRBD1 (6 bases). V shed 2 bases and J shed 8 bases, with 19 bases lying between them. The CDR3 extends over 16 amino acids. The CDR3 protein is CASSLRGAGELEPQHF. In nucleotides, the CDR3 is TGTGCCAGCAGTTTACGTGGGGCAGGGGAACTGGAGCCCCAGCATTTT.

This clonotype came up a few times. The rearrangement uses TRBV5-4 and TRBJ1-6, with a tentative D call TRBD1 (5 bases). Germline V lookup: CDR1 SGHNT, CDR2 YYREEE (reference sequence). The CDR3 covers 16 residues. Trimming shortened V by 6 bases and J by 8 bases, and 21 bases separated the two germline ends. CDR3 sequence: CASTRLGRQRDSPLHF. The CDR3 DNA reads as TGTGCCAGCACCCGTCTGGGGCGACAGCGGGATTCACCCCTCCACTTT.

This clonotype was recorded at least ten times. V is TRBV12-3 or TRBV12-4 and J is TRBJ2-2; D is ambiguous. The germline V and J ends were trimmed by 3 bases and 1 base, with 9 bases remaining between them. The length of the CDR3 is 15 residues. CDR3 loop: CASSFAQQNTGELFF. DNA for the CDR3: TGTGCCAGCAGTTTCGCACAGCAGAACACCGGGGAGCTGTTTTTT.

This clonotype was picked up many times. V gene TRBV4-3 combines with J gene TRBJ2-7, with 7 nucleotides matching TRBD2. From germline, CDR1 is LGHNA and CDR2 YSLEER. This CDR3 region has 14 residues. The V gene end was trimmed by 1 base and the J gene end by 7 bases; junction bases not matched to a gene: 7. The CDR3 DNA reads TGCGCCAGCAGCCAAGCGGTCGGGGGGAAAGAGCAGTACTTC. Protein: CASSQAVGGKEQYF.

As regards this clonotype: The junction departs from germline at one end; a sequencing error may be responsible. The chain is built from TRBV7-2 and TRBJ1-3; possible D gene TRBD1, 5 bases. This CDR3 comprises 14 residues. The germline gives CDR1 SGHTA, CDR2 FQGNSA. The CDR3 is CASSLDSPGNTIYF. The CDR3 DNA reads TGTGCCAGCAGTTTAGACAGCCCTGGAAACACCATATATTTT.

This clonotype has just a few counts. The chain combines TRBV5-1 with TRBJ2-1; TRBD1 might be the D (5 bases). Germline V CDR1 and CDR2: SGHRS, YFSETQ. The CDR3 is 13 amino acids. V was trimmed by 3 bases and J by 4 bases, leaving 8 bases between them. CDR3 sequence: CASSSQGYNEQFF. The CDR3 coding sequence is TGCGCCAGCAGCTCCCAGGGATACAATGAGCAGTTCTTC.

This clonotype was recorded a few times. The genes are TRBV7-9 and TRBJ2-7; 7 positions agree with TRBD1. This CDR3 has 15 residues. The junction had 11 bases not matched to a gene; V was cut back by 2 bases and J by 7 bases. CDR1 is SEHNR, CDR2 FQNEAQ, per germline (reference sequence). CDR3 amino acids: CASSLQQGYPREQYF. The CDR3 coding sequence is TGTGCCAGCAGCTTACAACAGGGGTACCCTAGGGAGCAGTACTTC.

This clonotype appeared many times. The chain uses TRBV7-9 and TRBJ2-5; D not resolved. Trimming took off 1 base at V and 1 base at J, with 1 base between the two ends. The CDR3 is made up of 12 amino acids. The V gene's germline CDR1 is SEHNR and CDR2 FQNEAQ (reference sequence). The CDR3 DNA sequence: TGTGCCAGCAGCTTAGGCCAAGAGACCCAGTACTTC. Its protein product is CASSLGQETQYF.

This clonotype has only a few counts. The rearrangement uses TRBV6-1 and TRBJ2-2; maybe TRBD1 (6 bases). The germline V and J ends were trimmed by 0 bases and 3 bases, with 14 bases remaining between them. The CDR3 loop spans 17 amino acids. Germline lookup yields CDR1 MNHNS and CDR2 SASEGT. The chain's CDR3 is CASSEAGTIMYTGELFF. The CDR3, as DNA: TGTGCCAGCAGTGAAGCGGGGACAATTATGTACACCGGGGAGCTGTTTTTT.

This clonotype was detected ten times or more. This chain uses TRBV18 with TRBJ2-1; the D call may be TRBD1 or TRBD2 (5 bases each). Germline CDR1 is KGHSH and CDR2 is LQKENI. The CDR3 totals 12 residues. Trimming cost V 2 bases and J 9 bases, with 8 bases left between them. CDR3 in amino acids: CASSPGGTEQFF. In DNA form, the CDR3 reads TGTGCCAGCTCACCAGGGGGAACTGAGCAGTTCTTC.

The chain has TRBV6-1 and TRBJ1-4; D remains unclear. Germline V gives CDR1 MNHNS, CDR2 SASEGT. Trimming cost V 0 bases and J 0 bases, with 11 bases left between them. The CDR3 consists of 17 residues. CDR3 residues: CASSEALLEATNEKLFF. The DNA of the CDR3 is TGTGCCAGCAGTGAAGCGCTTCTGGAGGCAACTAATGAAAAACTGTTTTTT.

The chain couples TRBV7-8 to TRBJ2-1; no clear D. Germline CDR1 reads SGHVS; CDR2 reads FQNEAQ. The CDR3 length is 16 residues. V lost 5 bases and J 2 bases, leaving 16 bases between the germline ends. Written as DNA, the CDR3 is TGTGCCAGCAGCCTGACGGACCTGCTAACCTACAATGAGCAGTTCTTC. This translates into CASSLTDLLTYNEQFF.